This entry concerns a single T cell receptor beta chain. Under the authors' procedure: The authors estimated nucleated cell counts from reference gene primer amplification. The assay was immunoSEQ multiplex PCR, and TCRdb's table has in-frame clones only and misses some. From that table come the V and J calls and clone size; the DNA was used to work out D and trimming. Seen here are some 250,000 clones, 85% to 90% observed once, and the top ten hold 15% to 18%. The entry originates in a study of blood T cell repertoires in COVID-19. Trimming took 8 bases from V and 8 from J, leaving 18 bases between them. This CDR3 has 14 amino acids. Looked up from germline, CDR1 is MNHEY and CDR2 is SVGAGI. Recruitment covered about two dozen US areas and drew participants whose ages spanned roughly 18 to 90 years.

The sequenced sample consisted of PBMCs or T cells enriched from blood (not recorded which). The source is a man aged 18 to 35 who had recovered from COVID-19. The chain employs TRBV6-5 and TRBJ1-4, with D perhaps TRBD1 (5 bases). CDR3 nucleotides: TGTGCCAGCGGGGGACTATCGGTTAGCGAAAAACTGTTTTTT. This encodes CASGGLSVSEKLFF.